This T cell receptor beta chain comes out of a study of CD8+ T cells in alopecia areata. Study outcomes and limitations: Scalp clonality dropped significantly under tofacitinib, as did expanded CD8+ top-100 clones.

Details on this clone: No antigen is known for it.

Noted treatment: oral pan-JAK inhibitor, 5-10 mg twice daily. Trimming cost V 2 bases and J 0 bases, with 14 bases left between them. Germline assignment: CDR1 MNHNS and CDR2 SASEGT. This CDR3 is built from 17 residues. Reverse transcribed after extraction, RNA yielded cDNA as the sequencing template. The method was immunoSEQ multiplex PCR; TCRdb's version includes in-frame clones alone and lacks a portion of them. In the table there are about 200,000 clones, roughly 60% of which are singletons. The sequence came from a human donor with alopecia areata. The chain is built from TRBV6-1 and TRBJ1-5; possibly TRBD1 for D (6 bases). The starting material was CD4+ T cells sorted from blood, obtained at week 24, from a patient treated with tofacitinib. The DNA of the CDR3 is TGTGCCAGCAGTGAACGCACAGGGACATATAGCAATCAGCCCCAGCATTTT. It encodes CASSERTGTYSNQPQHF.